The 10 T cell receptor beta chains presented below share a single source sample, sequenced in a study of beta chain features in type 1 diabetes. Expressed TCRB transcripts were sequenced because the entire RNA isolate underwent reverse transcription. Profiling relied on immunoSEQ multiplex PCR, and the TCRdb table lists in-frame clones only, not all of them. This sample has 250,000 to 350,000 clones, with more than 9.5% found just once. Sequenced material: naive CD4+ T cells from blood. These receptors came from a woman in her 30s in good health.

This clone occurred a few times. The chain employs TRBV5-1 and TRBJ2-1; 13 bases are shared with TRBD2. The CDR3 is made up of 16 amino acids. The V and J ends lost 1 base and 5 bases, in that order; junction bases with no gene match: 3. CDR1 and CDR2 from the germline V gene are SGHRS and YFSETQ. Written as DNA, the CDR3 is TGCGCCAGCAGCTTGACGACTAGCGGGGGGAACAATGAGCAGTTCTTC. Translated: CASSLTTSGGNNEQFF.

The chain uses TRBV11-3 and TRBJ2-2; D not certain. Germline V gene sequence: CDR1 SGHNT, CDR2 YENEEA. Deletions cut 5 bases from V and 8 bases from J, with 12 bases between. The CDR3 sequence is 13 residues long. CDR3 bases: TGTGCCAGCAGCCGATTGGTAGCTGGGGAGCTGTTTTTT. It translates to CASSRLVAGELFF.

The chain recombines TRBV7-3 with TRBJ2-3; a weak D match, TRBD1 (6 bases). Germline lookup yields CDR1 SGHTA and CDR2 FQGTGA. Trimming shortened V by 1 base and J by 8 bases, and 13 bases separated the two germline ends. The CDR3 extends over 14 amino acids. In DNA, the CDR3 is TGTGCCAGCAGCTTAATGGACAGCCAGGGTACGCAGTATTTT. Translation gives CASSLMDSQGTQYF.

This clone was detected only a few times. The chain joins TRBV2 to TRBJ2-7, with 11 bases matching TRBD2. The CDR3 sequence is 15 residues long. Germline CDR1 and CDR2: SNHLY and FYNNEI. Germline trimming cut 10 bases from V and 4 bases from J; bases unmatched to any gene: 12. The CDR3 sequence: CATRPGTSGFYEQYF. The CDR3 nucleotides read TGTGCCACCCGACCCGGGACTAGCGGATTTTACGAGCAGTACTTC.

The J gene is TRBJ2-7, the V gene TRBV19; 8 nucleotides agree with TRBD1. After removal of 7 bases from V and 1 base from J, the junction contained 6 bases not matched to a gene. Germline V gene data show CDR1 as LNHDA and CDR2 as SQIVND (reference sequence). This CDR3 is built from 14 residues. CDR3 in amino acids: CASNPGGLSYEQYF. CDR3 coding DNA: TGTGCCAGTAACCCAGGGGGCTTATCCTACGAGCAGTACTTC.

This clone was seen more than once but under ten times. The rearrangement links TRBV7-2 to TRBJ1-2; D is ambiguous. CDR3 length equals 14 residues. CDR1 SGHTA and CDR2 FQGNSA come from the germline V gene. Trimming removed 1 base at V and 2 bases at J, with 8 bases between. The CDR3 sequence is CASSLGGSNYGYTF. The CDR3 nucleotides read TGTGCCAGCAGCTTAGGCGGCAGCAACTATGGCTACACCTTC.

In its sample, this clone was seen a few times. This chain links TRBV10-3 with TRBJ2-5; TRBD2 aligns across 7 bases. Germline trimming cut 4 bases from V and 2 bases from J; bases unmatched to any gene: 10. Germline V gene lookup returns CDR1 ENHRY and CDR2 SYGVKD. The CDR3 has 16 residues. DNA for the CDR3: TGTGCCATCAGTGTCTATCAGCGGGGCTTACAAGAGACCCAGTACTTC. Its translation is CAISVYQRGLQETQYF.

This chain links TRBV7-2 with TRBJ1-5, with D uncertain. V lost 1 base, J lost 3 bases, and 10 bases lay in between. CDR3 length: 15 amino acids. Germline CDR1 is SGHTA and CDR2 is FQGNSA. CDR3 in amino acids: CASSLERRDNQPQHF. The CDR3 DNA follows: TGTGCCAGCAGCTTAGAGAGGAGGGACAATCAGCCCCAGCATTTT.

A few counts support this clone. The chain is built from TRBV28 and TRBJ1-5; no definite D call. Germline V gene lookup returns CDR1 MDHEN and CDR2 SYDVKM. V dropped 2 bases and J dropped 0 bases, with 11 bases sitting between them. This CDR3 contains 16 residues. CDR3 nucleotides: TGTGCCAGCAGTTTAGACCAGGCCTATAGCAATCAGCCCCAGCATTTT. Translated: CASSLDQAYSNQPQHF. Full variable domain (remainder filled in from reference TRBV28 and TRBJ1-5): DVKVTQSSRYLVKRTGEKVFLECVQDMDHENMFWYRQDPGLGLRLIYFSYDVKMKEKGDIPEGYSVSREKKERFSLILESASTNQTSMYLCASSLDQAYSNQPQHFGDGTRLSIL.

In this sample, this clone turned up a few times. The V gene is TRBV18, the J gene TRBJ1-2; a possible D gene is TRBD1 (5 bases). CDR1 and CDR2 (germline): KGHSH, LQKENI. This CDR3 is 15 amino acids long. V was trimmed by 0 bases and J by 2 bases, leaving 10 bases between them. In DNA, the CDR3 is TGTGCCAGCTCACCACCGGCAGGGTTGAACTATGGCTACACCTTC. Translating it yields CASSPPAGLNYGYTF.